This entry features one T cell receptor beta chain sequence. CDR1 is LGHNA and CDR2 is YSLEER in the germline V gene. This CDR3 is 15 amino acids long. Through a sample-barcoded 5' primer and a J-beta primer mix, a second PCR was run for roughly 6 to 11 cycles. From each sample, at least 2.5 million paired-end reads containing CDR3 were obtained. One entry per CDR3 protein, called by TCRdb with MiXCR from the 5' RACE reads. This table has about 1.4 million distinct CDR3 sequences, roughly 59% appearing once. These data come from a study of blood T cells in healthy people across ages. This chain connects TRBV4-3 to TRBJ2-7, with D possibly being TRBD1 (7 bases). The last part of the DNA fits TRBJ2-4 better; the J call may be wrong. The sequencing sample was made of blood. The source is a man aged 18 to 30 in good health. The CDR3 DNA follows: TGCGCCAGCAGCCAAGGAGGGGGGACAGTCAACATTCAGTACTTC. Translating gives CASSQGGGTVNIQYF.